The 12 T cell receptor beta chains reported below all come from one sample, sequenced in a study of shared clonotypes between healthy human individuals. Measured with immunoSEQ multiplex PCR; TCRdb has only the in-frame clones, and not every one. The sample consists of fewer than 700,000 clones, approximately 95% of them appearing once. CD45RO-negative, CCR7-selected cells formed the naive CD8 fraction, which excluded terminally differentiated effector memory CD45RA+ cells. The sample comprised naive CD8+ T cells sorted from blood. These receptors all come from a woman aged 25 to 39 in good health.

As to this clone: This same CDR3 is encoded by further DNA sequences in the sample. The chain uses TRBV9 and TRBJ1-1; D remains ambiguous. The CDR3 loop spans 13 amino acids. The germline V gene has CDR1 SGDLS and CDR2 YYNGEE. V lost 2 bases to trimming and J lost 1 base, with 6 bases between them. In nucleotides, the CDR3 is TGTGCCAGCAGCGTTGGGAGGAACACTGAAGCTTTCTTT. Its translation: CASSVGRNTEAFF.

The V gene is TRBV28, the J gene TRBJ1-5; tentatively, D is TRBD1 (6 bases). CDR1 and CDR2 (germline): MDHEN, SYDVKM. CDR3 length equals 13 residues. Deletions cut 7 bases from V and 5 bases from J, with 12 bases between. CDR3 protein: CASTLGGDQPQHF. DNA of the CDR3: TGTGCCAGCACGTTAGGGGGTGATCAGCCCCAGCATTTT.

The V and J genes are TRBV27 and TRBJ2-1, with 10 bases that match TRBD2. This CDR3 spans 14 amino acids. V lost 10 bases to trimming and J lost 9 bases; unmatched junction nucleotides: 12. CDR1 and CDR2 from the germline V gene are MNHEY and SMNVEV (reference sequence). DNA of the CDR3: TGTGCCACCAGGACTAGCGGACTTTTGAGTGAGCAGTTCTTC. This gives the protein CATRTSGLLSEQFF.

V and J are TRBV7-6 and TRBJ2-2; weak D call: TRBD1 (6 bases). Germline values: CDR1 SGHVS, CDR2 FNYEAQ. The CDR3 extends over 14 amino acids. Trimming removed 4 bases from V and 2 bases from J, with 8 bases in between. The CDR3 region is CASSYGTNTGELFF. In DNA, the CDR3 is TGTGCCAGCAGCTACGGGACAAACACCGGGGAGCTGTTTTTT.

The CDR3 nucleotides are TGTGCCAGCAGCCTAACAGGGAAGGACATTCAGTACTTC. It translates to CASSLTGKDIQYF. The chain links TRBV28 to TRBJ2-4; tentatively, D is TRBD1 (6 bases). The CDR3 sequence is 13 residues long. Germline CDR1 reads MDHEN; CDR2 reads SYDVKM. Deletions cut 6 bases from V and 8 bases from J, with 14 bases between. Full variable domain (outside the CDR3, taken from reference TRBV28 and TRBJ2-4): DVKVTQSSRYLVKRTGEKVFLECVQDMDHENMFWYRQDPGLGLRLIYFSYDVKMKEKGDIPEGYSVSREKKERFSLILESASTNQTSMYLCASSLTGKDIQYFGAGTRLSVL.

This clone was detected only once. The chain carries TRBV15 and TRBJ2-7, with 10 bases that match TRBD2. The CDR3 runs 17 residues. After removal of 0 bases from V and 4 bases from J, the junction contained 9 bases not matched to a gene. The germline CDR1 and CDR2 sequences are LNHNV and YYDKDF (reference sequence). As DNA, the CDR3 is TGTGCCACCAGCAGAGATCAAGCGGGAGGGGTCATATACGAGCAGTACTTC. Translated, it gives CATSRDQAGGVIYEQYF. Full variable domain (outside the CDR3, taken from reference TRBV15 and TRBJ2-7): DAMVIQNPRYQVTQFGKPVTLSCSQTLNHNVMYWYQQKSSQAPKLLFHYYDKDFNNEADTPDNFQSRRPNTSFCFLDIRSPGLGDTAMYLCATSRDQAGGVIYEQYFGPGTRLTVT.

J is TRBJ2-7 and V is TRBV11-2; 7 positions match TRBD2. The CDR3 spans 16 residues. The germline CDR1 and CDR2 sequences are SGHAT and FQNNGV. V dropped 4 bases and J dropped 2; count of bases not matched to a gene: 11. As DNA, the CDR3 is TGTGCCAGCAGCTCTCTAGCGGATAAGATGACCTACGAGCAGTACTTC. It is translated as CASSSLADKMTYEQYF.

V and J are TRBV6-1 and TRBJ2-2, with 11 bases fitting TRBD1. V was clipped by 6 bases and J by 4 bases; unmatched bases: 1. The CDR3 is 14 amino acids. CDR1 MNHNS and CDR2 SASEGT come from the germline V gene. CDR3 sequence reads: CASRGTGGTGELFF. The DNA for the CDR3 is TGTGCCAGCAGGGGGACAGGGGGCACCGGGGAGCTGTTTTTT.

This clone is a singleton in its sample. The chain couples TRBV13 to TRBJ1-1; the D is unclear. This CDR3 comprises 17 residues. The ends were cut back, 5 bases at V and 1 base at J, with 20 bases in the middle. Germline lookup yields CDR1 PRHDT and CDR2 FYEKMQ (reference sequence). This chain's CDR3 is CASSPAPPPASNTEAFF. The CDR3 nucleotides read TGTGCCAGCAGCCCGGCACCTCCCCCGGCCTCGAACACTGAAGCTTTCTTT.

The table lists this clone with a few counts. The chain carries TRBV10-2 and TRBJ1-3, with a weak D call TRBD1 (5 bases). CDR1 is WSHSY and CDR2 is SAAADI in the germline V gene. Between the trimmed V and J ends, which lost 2 bases and 1 base, there was a span of 9 bases. This CDR3 comprises 15 residues. CDR3 nucleotide sequence: TGCGCCAGCAGTGAGGGGACCCTATCTGGAAACACCATATATTTT. Encoded protein: CASSEGTLSGNTIYF.

The CDR3 DNA reads as TGTGCCAGCGGAGTGACTAGCGGGTTACAAGAGACCCAGTACTTC. Translation gives CASGVTSGLQETQYF. The rearrangement uses TRBV7-9 and TRBJ2-5; TRBD2 matches 10 bases. CDR3 length equals 15 residues. The V and J ends lost 8 bases and 2 bases, in that order; junction bases with no gene match: 8. CDR1 and CDR2 (germline): SEHNR, FQNEAQ (reference sequence). The whole variable domain, filled in from reference TRBV7-9 and TRBJ2-5, reads DTGVSQNPRHKITKRGQNVTFRCDPISEHNRLYWYRQTLGQGPEFLTYFQNEAQLEKSRLLSDRFSAERPKGSFSTLEIQRTEQGDSAMYLCASGVTSGLQETQYFGPGTRLLVL.

For the CDR3, the DNA is TGCAGCGTCGGACCCCGGGACAGCCCCTACGAGCAGTACTTC. Protein product: CSVGPRDSPYEQYF. The chain links TRBV29-1 to TRBJ2-7; 7 bases are a match to TRBD1. The CDR3 extends over 14 amino acids. In germline, CDR1 is SQVTM, CDR2 ANQGSEA. V shed 6 bases and J 2 bases; nucleotides not matched to a gene: 10.